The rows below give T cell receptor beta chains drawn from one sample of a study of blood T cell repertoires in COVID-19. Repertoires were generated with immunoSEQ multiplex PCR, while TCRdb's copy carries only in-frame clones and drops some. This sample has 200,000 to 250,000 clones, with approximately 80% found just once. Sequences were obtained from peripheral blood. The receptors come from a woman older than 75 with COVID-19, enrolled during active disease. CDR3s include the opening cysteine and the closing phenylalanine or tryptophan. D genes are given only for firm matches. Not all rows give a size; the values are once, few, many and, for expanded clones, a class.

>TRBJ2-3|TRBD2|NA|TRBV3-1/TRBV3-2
TGTGCCAGCAGCCAGGTTGCCGGGACTAGCTTCAATTTT
CASSQVAGTSFNF
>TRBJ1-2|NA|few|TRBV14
TGTGCCAGCAGTACTACAGGTGTTAGTTCGAATGGCTACACCTTC
CASSTTGVSSNGYTF
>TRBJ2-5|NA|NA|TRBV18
TGTGCCAGCTCACGCGGGTCCCAAGAGACCCAGTACTTC
CASSRGSQETQYF
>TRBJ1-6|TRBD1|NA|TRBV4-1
TGCGCCAGCAGCCTCCTGGGATTACAGGGGGCACGAAATTCACCCCTCCACTTT
CASSLLGLQGARNSPLHF
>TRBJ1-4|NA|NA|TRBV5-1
TGCGCCAGCACGGTGGTTCCAAATGAAAAACTGTTTTTT
CASTVVPNEKLFF
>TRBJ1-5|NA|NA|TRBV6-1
TGTGCCAGCAGTGAAGCTGAGCGTCAGCCCCAGCATTTT
CASSEAERQPQHF
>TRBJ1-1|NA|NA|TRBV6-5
TGTGCCAGCAGTCCCCCGGGGGAAGCTTTCTTT
CASSPPGEAFF
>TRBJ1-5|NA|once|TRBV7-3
TGTGCCAGCAGCTATGACAGATATCAGCCCCAGCATTTT
CASSYDRYQPQHF
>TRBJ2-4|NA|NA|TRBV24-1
TGTGCCACCAGTGATTCGGTAATAAACATTCAGTACTTC
CATSDSVINIQYF
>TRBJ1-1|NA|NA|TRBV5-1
TGCGCCAGCAGCTTTAACAGGGATGTCGGCACTGAAGCTTTCTTT
CASSFNRDVGTEAFF